The 10 T cell receptor beta chains below come from one sample, sequenced in a study of T-cell reconstitution after alpha-beta-depleted transplantation in children. Preparation of the TCRbeta library involved a method that used unique molecular identifiers. TCRdb re-called the PCR reads through MiXCR, storing one row per CDR3 protein. The table has some 200,000 distinct CDR3 sequences, roughly 6% seen once. The sample was PBMCs, taken before TCRalphabeta/CD19-depleted stem cell transplant. The receptors here all came from a girl in the first two years of life with combined immunodeficiency, due to receive a stem cell transplant.

The chain is built from TRBV4-3 and TRBJ2-5; the D is unclear. V shed 2 bases and J shed 5 bases, with 9 bases lying between them. There are 13 residues in the CDR3. Looked up from germline, CDR1 is LGHNA and CDR2 is YSLEER. CDR3 bases: TGCGCCAGCAGCCAATATGGGGTGGAGACCCAGTACTTC. This translates into CASSQYGVETQYF.

This clonotype was detected many times. The chain is built from TRBV24-1 and TRBJ2-1, with TRBD1 identical over 10 bases. This CDR3 is 18 amino acids long. The junction had 10 bases not matched to a gene; V was cut back by 2 bases and J by 4 bases. Germline V gene data show CDR1 as KGHDR and CDR2 as SFDVKD. CDR3 in DNA: TGTGCCACCAGTGATTCCAACTACCGGGACAGGGGTTACAATGAGCAGTTCTTC. Amino acid sequence: CATSDSNYRDRGYNEQFF.

The rearrangement uses TRBV11-2 and TRBJ2-5; a weak D match, TRBD2 (6 bases). The CDR3 sequence is 17 residues long. CDR1 is SGHAT and CDR2 is FQNNGV in the germline V gene. The V end lost 2 bases, the J end lost 3 bases, and 19 bases lay between the germline ends. Here the CDR3 DNA reads TGTGCCAGCAGCTTAATCTTGCGGGGCTTAGGGAAAGAGACCCAGTACTTC. It yields the protein CASSLILRGLGKETQYF.

The table lists this clonotype with many counts. The rearrangement links TRBV7-8 to TRBJ2-5; possibly TRBD2 for D (5 bases). Germline V CDR1 and CDR2: SGHVS, FQNEAQ. The CDR3 runs to 14 residues. Trimming pared 1 base from V and 6 bases from J, leaving 12 bases between. CDR3 in DNA: TGTGCCAGCAGCTTAGAGGGCCTAGCTCAGACCCAGTACTTC. Translated: CASSLEGLAQTQYF.

This clonotype was seen repeatedly, ten times or more. The chain uses TRBV11-3 and TRBJ2-5, with 9 bases that match TRBD2. The germline gives CDR1 SGHNT, CDR2 YENEEA. With 1 base clipped from V and 0 bases from J, the junction kept 9 bases outside the gene matches. The length of the CDR3 is 18 residues. The CDR3 loop is CASSLVGGRASHQETQYF. The CDR3 DNA reads TGTGCCAGCAGCTTAGTCGGCGGGAGGGCCTCCCACCAAGAGACCCAGTACTTC.

This clonotype appeared many times. The chain's CDR3 is CASSPIRTVNTEAFF. The CDR3, as DNA: TGTGCCAGCAGTCCCATAAGGACAGTGAACACTGAAGCTTTCTTT. This chain joins TRBV6-2 or TRBV6-3 and TRBJ1-1, with D perhaps TRBD1 (6 bases). Trimming shortened V by 5 bases and J by 0 bases, and 13 bases separated the two germline ends. The CDR3 length is 15 residues. CDR1 is MNHEY and CDR2 is SVGEGT in the germline V gene.

This clonotype was seen many times. The V and J genes are TRBV9 and TRBJ1-1, with D possibly TRBD1 on 5 matching bases. V gave up 3 bases and J gave up 6 bases, with 12 bases separating them. This CDR3 comprises 13 residues. Germline V CDR1 and CDR2: SGDLS, YYNGEE. CDR3 residues: CASSAVGGSEAFF. The DNA of the CDR3 is TGTGCCAGCAGCGCAGTTGGGGGGTCTGAAGCTTTCTTT.

There are many counts of this clonotype. CDR3 nucleotides: TGTGCCAGCAGCTTGAGGGACACGAACACTGAAGCTTTCTTT. Protein sequence: CASSLRDTNTEAFF. The chain combines TRBV11-3 with TRBJ1-1; D is possibly TRBD1 (6 bases). Germline CDR1 is SGHNT and CDR2 is YENEEA. Trimming removed 3 bases at V and 1 base at J, with 9 bases between. The CDR3 covers 14 residues.

This clonotype was recorded many times. V is TRBV29-1 and J is TRBJ2-7; D assignment may be TRBD1 or TRBD2 (5 bases each). Trimming took 6 bases from V and 2 from J, leaving 8 bases between them. From germline, CDR1 is SQVTM and CDR2 ANQGSEA. The CDR3 runs 11 residues. The CDR3 DNA is TGCAGCGTGGGGGTGCCCTACGAGCAGTACTTC. Its protein product is CSVGVPYEQYF.

This clonotype was seen ten or more times. For the CDR3, the DNA is TGTGCCAGCAGCCAAGATTCCCTTCCGGGGACAGGGATCTACGAGCAGTACTTC. Its translation is CASSQDSLPGTGIYEQYF. The rearrangement joins TRBV4-2 to TRBJ2-7, with 9 bases fitting TRBD1. From germline, CDR1 is LGHNA and CDR2 YNFKEQ. This CDR3 has 18 amino acids. Trimming took 0 bases from V and 3 from J; bases not matched to a gene: 12.